These T cell receptor beta chains were read from a single sample in a study of cytomegalovirus exposure and HLA in healthy donors. Here immunoSEQ multiplex PCR was the method, and the copy in TCRdb shows in-frame clones only, minus some. The sample lists about 95,000 clones; 65% to 90% were seen once. Sequencing input: PBMCs. The receptors come from a man aged 25 to 40 in good health and CMV-seropositive. The CDR3 runs from the conserved cysteine through the conserved F or W. A D gene is named only where the DNA matches it firmly. Only part of the rows carry a size: once, few, many, or a class if the clone is expanded.

v_gene: TRBV27; len: 14; j_gene: TRBJ2-7; abundance: few; d_gene: TRBD1; CDR3nt: TGTGCCAGCAGTCTACAGGGGGCTAACTACGAGCAGTACTTC; CDR3aa: CASSLQGANYEQYF
v_gene: TRBV7-9; len: 15; j_gene: TRBJ1-5; abundance: few; d_gene: .; CDR3nt: TGTGCCAGCAGCTTAGGGGACACTAGCAATCAGCCCCAGCATTTT; CDR3aa: CASSLGDTSNQPQHF
v_gene: TRBV6-5; len: 15; j_gene: TRBJ2-1; abundance: .; d_gene: TRBD2; CDR3nt: TGTGCCAGCAGTTACTCAGCTAGCGGGAGGGTTGAGCAGTTCTTC; CDR3aa: CASSYSASGRVEQFF
v_gene: TRBV29-1; len: 12; j_gene: TRBJ2-5; abundance: .; d_gene: .; CDR3nt: TGCAGCGTTGAAGCGGGTGTTGCGACCCAGTACTTC; CDR3aa: CSVEAGVATQYF
v_gene: TRBV19; len: 18; j_gene: TRBJ2-3; abundance: .; d_gene: TRBD2; CDR3nt: TGTGCCAGTAGTATGGGGACCGGGACTAGCGGGTCCATGGGTACGCAGTATTTT; CDR3aa: CASSMGTGTSGSMGTQYF
v_gene: TRBV29-1; len: 15; j_gene: TRBJ1-1; abundance: once; d_gene: .; CDR3nt: TGCAGCGTTGTAGTGCCAGGTTTTATAAACACTGAAGCTTTCTTT; CDR3aa: CSVVVPGFINTEAFF
v_gene: TRBV1; len: 18; j_gene: TRBJ1-2; abundance: .; d_gene: .; CDR3nt: TGCACCAGCAGCCAAGACAGACTAGAGGGGACAGGGAACTATGGCTACACCTTC; CDR3aa: CTSSQDRLEGTGNYGYTF
v_gene: TRBV6-1; len: 14; j_gene: TRBJ1-6; abundance: .; d_gene: .; CDR3nt: TGTGCCAGCAACCCGGGCCTCCAGGGTTCACCCCTCCACTTT; CDR3aa: CASNPGLQGSPLHF
v_gene: TRBV9; len: 17; j_gene: TRBJ2-2; abundance: .; d_gene: .; CDR3nt: TGTGCCAGCAGCGTAGAGGCGGGCGCTAAGAACACCGGGGAGCTGTTTTTT; CDR3aa: CASSVEAGAKNTGELFF
v_gene: TRBV29-1; len: 12; j_gene: TRBJ2-7; abundance: once; d_gene: .; CDR3nt: TGCAGCGTCGCAAGCGATCGCTACGAGCAGTACTTC; CDR3aa: CSVASDRYEQYF
v_gene: TRBV28; len: 16; j_gene: TRBJ2-2; abundance: once; d_gene: TRBD1; CDR3nt: TGTGCCAGCAGTTTGTTAGACAGGGTAGATACCGGGGAGCTGTTTTTT; CDR3aa: CASSLLDRVDTGELFF
v_gene: TRBV18; len: 15; j_gene: TRBJ2-3; abundance: .; d_gene: .; CDR3nt: TGTGCCAGCTCACTAGCTAGTCGAACCACAGATACGCAGTATTTT; CDR3aa: CASSLASRTTDTQYF
v_gene: TRBV6-5; len: 14; j_gene: TRBJ2-7; abundance: few; d_gene: .; CDR3nt: TGTGCCAGCAGTTTTTACAGCCTCCACTACGAGCAGTACTTC; CDR3aa: CASSFYSLHYEQYF
v_gene: TRBV14; len: 18; j_gene: TRBJ2-2; abundance: .; d_gene: TRBD2; CDR3nt: TGTGCCAGCAGCCAATATCCCTTAGCGGGAACGAACACCGGGGAGCTGTTTTTT; CDR3aa: CASSQYPLAGTNTGELFF
v_gene: TRBV2; len: 13; j_gene: TRBJ1-1; abundance: .; d_gene: TRBD1; CDR3nt: TGTGCCAGCAGGGGACAGGGCACCACTGAAGCTTTCTTT; CDR3aa: CASRGQGTTEAFF
v_gene: TRBV10-3; len: 12; j_gene: TRBJ2-3; abundance: .; d_gene: .; CDR3nt: TGTGCCATCAGTCCTGAGCGTGATACGCAGTATTTT; CDR3aa: CAISPERDTQYF
v_gene: TRBV9; len: 16; j_gene: TRBJ2-3; abundance: .; d_gene: .; CDR3nt: TGTGCCAGCAGCGTATTTGCTAGCGCGGGTACAGATACGCAGTATTTT; CDR3aa: CASSVFASAGTDTQYF
v_gene: TRBV5-6; len: 13; j_gene: TRBJ1-2; abundance: .; d_gene: TRBD1; CDR3nt: TGTGCCAGCAGCCCGGACAGGGGGTTTGGCTACACCTTC; CDR3aa: CASSPDRGFGYTF
v_gene: TRBV7-6; len: 12; j_gene: TRBJ2-7; abundance: .; d_gene: .; CDR3nt: TGTGCCAGCAGCTTAGCTGAAGGGGGTCTTCTTTTC; CDR3aa: CASSLAEGGLLF
v_gene: TRBV18; len: 14; j_gene: TRBJ2-7; abundance: .; d_gene: .; CDR3nt: TGTGCCAGCTCAAGACAGGCTAGCTCCTACGAGCAGTACTTC; CDR3aa: CASSRQASSYEQYF
v_gene: TRBV28; len: 14; j_gene: TRBJ2-7; abundance: .; d_gene: .; CDR3nt: TGTGCCAGCAGTCCAACAGGGTTCATTTACGAGCAGTACTTC; CDR3aa: CASSPTGFIYEQYF
v_gene: TRBV6-5; len: 13; j_gene: TRBJ1-2; abundance: .; d_gene: TRBD1; CDR3nt: TGTGCCAGCAGCCTGGGACAGGGCAATGGCTACACCTTC; CDR3aa: CASSLGQGNGYTF
v_gene: TRBV5-1; len: 13; j_gene: TRBJ2-7; abundance: .; d_gene: TRBD2; CDR3nt: TGCGCCAGCAACCTAGCGGGAACCTACGAGCAGTACTTC; CDR3aa: CASNLAGTYEQYF
v_gene: TRBV7-2; len: 15; j_gene: TRBJ2-1; abundance: .; d_gene: TRBD2; CDR3nt: TGTGCCAGCAGCGGAGCGGGAGTCTCCTACAATGAGCAGTTCTTC; CDR3aa: CASSGAGVSYNEQFF
v_gene: TRBV18; len: 13; j_gene: TRBJ2-7; abundance: once; d_gene: TRBD2; CDR3nt: TGTGCCAGCTCATCCGGGACTAGCTACGAGCAGTACTTC; CDR3aa: CASSSGTSYEQYF
v_gene: TRBV19; len: 11; j_gene: TRBJ2-7; abundance: few; d_gene: .; CDR3nt: TGTGCCAGTAGTAACGGCGGTGAGCAGTACTTC; CDR3aa: CASSNGGEQYF
v_gene: TRBV30; len: 15; j_gene: TRBJ1-4; abundance: .; d_gene: .; CDR3nt: TGTGCCTGGAGTGTACCAAGGGCTAGGGGTGAAAAACTGTTTTTT; CDR3aa: CAWSVPRARGEKLFF
v_gene: TRBV5-1; len: 16; j_gene: TRBJ2-2; abundance: .; d_gene: TRBD1; CDR3nt: TGCGCCAGCAGCCCGGTAGGGACAGGGAACACCGGGGAGCTGTTTTTT; CDR3aa: CASSPVGTGNTGELFF
v_gene: TRBV27; len: 14; j_gene: TRBJ1-5; abundance: .; d_gene: .; CDR3nt: TGTGCCAGCAGTTTATCGGAGTACAATCAGCCCCAGCATTTT; CDR3aa: CASSLSEYNQPQHF
v_gene: TRBV7-2; len: 16; j_gene: TRBJ2-5; abundance: .; d_gene: TRBD1; CDR3nt: TGTGCCAGCAGCTCAAATCCGGGACAGGGGCAAGAGACCCAGTACTTC; CDR3aa: CASSSNPGQGQETQYF
v_gene: TRBV10-3; len: 13; j_gene: TRBJ1-4; abundance: once; d_gene: TRBD1; CDR3nt: TGTGCCATCATGGGACAGCCTAATGAAAAACTGTTTTTT; CDR3aa: CAIMGQPNEKLFF
v_gene: TRBV11-2; len: 14; j_gene: TRBJ1-2; abundance: .; d_gene: .; CDR3nt: TGTGCCAGCAGCTTAAGAACAGCAAACTATGGCTACACCTTC; CDR3aa: CASSLRTANYGYTF
v_gene: TRBV27; len: 16; j_gene: TRBJ2-2; abundance: .; d_gene: .; CDR3nt: TGTGCCAGCAGTTTATTCGGGTCCGCGAACACCGGGGAGCTGTTTTTT; CDR3aa: CASSLFGSANTGELFF
v_gene: TRBV18; len: 13; j_gene: TRBJ2-7; abundance: .; d_gene: .; CDR3nt: TGTGCCAGCTCACGACAGGAATCCTACGAGCAGTACTTC; CDR3aa: CASSRQESYEQYF
v_gene: TRBV18; len: 17; j_gene: TRBJ2-7; abundance: once; d_gene: TRBD2; CDR3nt: TGTGCCAGCTCACCGAGGCTAGCGGGGGGGCTGTCCTACGAGCAGTACTTC; CDR3aa: CASSPRLAGGLSYEQYF
v_gene: TRBV11-2; len: 15; j_gene: TRBJ2-3; abundance: .; d_gene: TRBD2; CDR3nt: TGTGCCAGCAGCTCCGGACTAGCGGGATCAGATACGCAGTATTTT; CDR3aa: CASSSGLAGSDTQYF
v_gene: TRBV15; len: 16; j_gene: TRBJ2-1; abundance: .; d_gene: TRBD2; CDR3nt: TGTGCCACCAGCAAGGACCGGCAGCGGGAGGTCGATGAGCAGTTCTTC; CDR3aa: CATSKDRQREVDEQFF
v_gene: TRBV5-1; len: 16; j_gene: TRBJ2-2; abundance: .; d_gene: TRBD2; CDR3nt: TGCGCCAGCAGCTTGGCCGGGGGGGCCGGAACCGGGGAGCTGTTTTTT; CDR3aa: CASSLAGGAGTGELFF
v_gene: TRBV4-1; len: 16; j_gene: TRBJ2-3; abundance: .; d_gene: TRBD1; CDR3nt: TGCGCCAGCAGCCGACAGGGACAGGCCGAGACAGATACGCAGTATTTT; CDR3aa: CASSRQGQAETDTQYF
v_gene: TRBV9; len: 18; j_gene: TRBJ2-2; abundance: .; d_gene: TRBD2; CDR3nt: TGTGCCAGCAGCGTAGGGGCTAGCGGGAGTGCTAGCACCGGGGAGCTGTTTTTT; CDR3aa: CASSVGASGSASTGELFF
v_gene: TRBV2; len: 14; j_gene: TRBJ2-7; abundance: .; d_gene: .; CDR3nt: TGTGCCAGCAGTGAATCCACCGCTACCTACGAGCAGTACTTC; CDR3aa: CASSESTATYEQYF
v_gene: TRBV7-8; len: 19; j_gene: TRBJ2-7; abundance: once; d_gene: TRBD2; CDR3nt: TGTGCCAGCAGCTTAGAAGGACTAGCGGGAGCCCGGGGCACCTACGAGCAGTACTTC; CDR3aa: CASSLEGLAGARGTYEQYF